This is a list of T cell receptor beta chains from one sample in a study of T cell changes during pregnancy in multiple sclerosis. The data were produced by immunoSEQ multiplex PCR, yet TCRdb's version contains in-frame clones alone and is incomplete. The data contain tens of thousands of clones, 88% of them singletons. The material was CD4+ T cells from peripheral blood mononuclear cells, obtained in the first trimester of pregnancy. The receptors shown here come from a female donor in good health, enrolled as a control in a pregnancy study. Both conserved end residues are part of each CDR3. D genes are given only for firm matches. Size values are once, few and many counts, or a class for expanded clones, and some rows have none.

J gene,V gene,clone size,D gene,CDR3 DNA,CDR3 protein
TRBJ1-3,TRBV9,.,.,TGTGCCAGCAGCGTAGGAGGCACGGACTCTGGAAACACCATATATTTT,CASSVGGTDSGNTIYF
TRBJ1-2,TRBV5-4,.,TRBD1,TGTGCCAGCAGGCGACAGGGGTACTATGGCTACACCTTC,CASRRQGYYGYTF
TRBJ2-1,TRBV6-6,once,.,TGTGCCATACAGCCGGCCAGGGGAATTTACAATGAGCAGTTCTTC,CAIQPARGIYNEQFF
TRBJ1-5,TRBV7-2,.,.,TGTGCCAGCAGCTTGGCAGGGCTTAGCAATCAGCCCCAGCATTTT,CASSLAGLSNQPQHF
TRBJ1-4,TRBV19,.,.,TGTGCCAGTAGTATACCAGGGGCTAATGAAAAACTGTTTTTT,CASSIPGANEKLFF
TRBJ1-2,TRBV28,.,TRBD1,TGTGCCAGCAGTGTGGGGACAGGGACCCTCTATGGCTACACCTTC,CASSVGTGTLYGYTF
TRBJ2-7,TRBV10-3,.,.,TGTGCCATCAGTCAGACCTACGAGCAGTACTTC,CAISQTYEQYF
TRBJ1-5,TRBV19,.,.,TGTGCCAGTAGTATAGATTGGGAGCAGCCCCAGCATTTT,CASSIDWEQPQHF
TRBJ2-1,TRBV7-6,.,TRBD2,TGTGCCAGCAGCTTAGAGGGAGCGGGGGGGAACAATGAGCAGTTCTTC,CASSLEGAGGNNEQFF
TRBJ1-4,TRBV5-4,.,.,TGTGCCAGCAGCCAGACAGGAGGAGGTGAAAAACTGTTTTTT,CASSQTGGGEKLFF
TRBJ2-1,TRBV7-8,.,.,TGTGCCAGCCTACGTGGTTCCCCAGGCAATGAGCAGTTCTTC,CASLRGSPGNEQFF
TRBJ2-3,TRBV18,.,TRBD1,TGTGCCAGCTCACCGCAACAGGGGATTACAGATACGCAGTATTTT,CASSPQQGITDTQYF
TRBJ1-4,TRBV18,.,TRBD1,TGTGCCAGCTCACCACTACAGGGGGCTGCTAATGAAAAACTGTTTTTT,CASSPLQGAANEKLFF
TRBJ2-1,TRBV7-6,.,TRBD1,TGTGCCAGCAGGAATCGACGGAACAGGGGGCGGAACAATGAGCAGTTCTTC,CASRNRRNRGRNNEQFF
TRBJ1-1,TRBV11-2,.,TRBD1,TGTGCCAGCAGCCCCTGGGGGACAGGGGGTCGCACTGAAGCTTTCTTT,CASSPWGTGGRTEAFF
TRBJ1-4,TRBV6-5,.,.,TGTGCCAGCAGTTTAAAGGCGGCTGAAAAACTGTTTTTT,CASSLKAAEKLFF
TRBJ2-7,TRBV6-5,once,.,TGTGCCAGCAGGGGTTGGGCGGGACCCTCCTACGAGCAGTACTTC,CASRGWAGPSYEQYF
TRBJ1-5,TRBV7-9,.,.,TGTGCCAGCAGCCCTATAGGCGGGGGCAATCAGCCCCAGCATTTT,CASSPIGGGNQPQHF
TRBJ1-4,TRBV4-2,.,TRBD1,TGTGCCAGCAGCCGCACAGGGGGAACTAATGAAAAACTGTTTTTT,CASSRTGGTNEKLFF
TRBJ1-5,TRBV7-9,.,TRBD1,TGTGCCAGCAGCCTGTCCGGGACAGGGAGGATTTTGGGCAATCAGCCCCAGCATTTT,CASSLSGTGRILGNQPQHF
TRBJ1-5,TRBV4-3,.,.,TGCGCCAGCAGCCAAGACGGGGATCAGCCCCAGCATTTT,CASSQDGDQPQHF
TRBJ2-5,TRBV7-9,.,TRBD2,TGTGCCAGCAGCTGGGGACTAGGAGAGACCCAGTACTTC,CASSWGLGETQYF
TRBJ2-2,TRBV7-3,.,.,TGTGCCAGCACCCTAGGGCAGGGGCGGACCGGGGAGCTGTTTTTT,CASTLGQGRTGELFF
TRBJ2-7,TRBV11-2,.,.,TGTGCCAGCAGCTGGGGGCCCTACGAGCAGTACTTC,CASSWGPYEQYF
TRBJ1-1,TRBV6-6,.,.,TGTGCCAGCAGTCATGTTCAGGTTGAAGCTTTCTTT,CASSHVQVEAFF
TRBJ2-1,TRBV2,.,.,TGTGCCAGCAGTGAGGACAGAGATGAGCAGTTCTTC,CASSEDRDEQFF
TRBJ2-5,TRBV6-5,.,.,TGTGCCAGCAGTTGGGTTAGGGGGGGAGAGACCCAGTACTTC,CASSWVRGGETQYF
TRBJ1-1,TRBV4-3,.,.,TGCGCCAGCAGCCAAGGGGGAGCTGAAGCTTTCTTT,CASSQGGAEAFF
TRBJ1-1,TRBV6-1,.,.,TGTGCCAGCTCCTGGGAGGGGCACACTGAAGCTTTCTTT,CASSWEGHTEAFF